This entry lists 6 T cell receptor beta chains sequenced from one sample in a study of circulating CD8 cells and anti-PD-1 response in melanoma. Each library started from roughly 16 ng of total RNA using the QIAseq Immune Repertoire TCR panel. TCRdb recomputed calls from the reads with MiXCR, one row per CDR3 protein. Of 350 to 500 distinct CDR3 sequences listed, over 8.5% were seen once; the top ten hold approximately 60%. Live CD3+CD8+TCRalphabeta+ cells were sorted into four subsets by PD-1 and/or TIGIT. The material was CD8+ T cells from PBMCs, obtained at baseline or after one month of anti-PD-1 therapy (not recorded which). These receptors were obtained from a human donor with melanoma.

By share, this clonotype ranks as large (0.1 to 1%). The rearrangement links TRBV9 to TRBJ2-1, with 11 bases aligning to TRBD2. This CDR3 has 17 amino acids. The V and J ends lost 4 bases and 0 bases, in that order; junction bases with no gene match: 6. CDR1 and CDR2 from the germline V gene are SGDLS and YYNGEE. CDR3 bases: TGTGCCAGCAGCAGAACCGGGACTAGCGGCTCCTACAATGAGCAGTTCTTC. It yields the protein CASSRTGTSGSYNEQFF. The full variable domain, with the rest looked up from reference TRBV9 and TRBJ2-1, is DSGVTQTPKHLITATGQRVTLRCSPRSGDLSVYWYQQSLDQGLQFLIQYYNGEERAKGNILERFSAQQFPDLHSELNLSSLELGDSALYFCASSRTGTSGSYNEQFFGPGTRLTVL.

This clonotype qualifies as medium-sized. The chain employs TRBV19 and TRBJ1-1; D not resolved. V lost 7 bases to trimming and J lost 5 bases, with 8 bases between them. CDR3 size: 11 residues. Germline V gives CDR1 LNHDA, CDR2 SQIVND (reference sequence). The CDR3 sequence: CASKWATEAFF. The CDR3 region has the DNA TGTGCCAGTAAATGGGCAACTGAAGCTTTCTTT.

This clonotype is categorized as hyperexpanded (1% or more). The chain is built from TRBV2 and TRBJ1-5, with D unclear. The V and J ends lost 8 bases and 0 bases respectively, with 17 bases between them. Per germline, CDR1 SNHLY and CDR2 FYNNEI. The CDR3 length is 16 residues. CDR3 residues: CASESRPVYSNQPQHF. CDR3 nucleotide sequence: TGTGCCAGCGAATCCCGTCCGGTTTATAGCAATCAGCCCCAGCATTTT.

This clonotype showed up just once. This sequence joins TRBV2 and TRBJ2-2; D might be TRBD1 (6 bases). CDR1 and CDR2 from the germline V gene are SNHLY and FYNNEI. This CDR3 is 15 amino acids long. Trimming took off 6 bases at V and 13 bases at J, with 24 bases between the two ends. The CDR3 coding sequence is TGTGCCAGCAGCTCAGGAAAGCTGATTCCCAGGGGGCTGTTTTTT. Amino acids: CASSSGKLIPRGLFF.

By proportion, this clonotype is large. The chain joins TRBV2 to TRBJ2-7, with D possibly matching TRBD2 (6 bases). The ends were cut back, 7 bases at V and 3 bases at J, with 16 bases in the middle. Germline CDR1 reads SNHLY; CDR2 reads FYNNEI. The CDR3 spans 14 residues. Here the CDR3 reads CASKEAGTLYEQYF. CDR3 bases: TGTGCCAGCAAGGAGGCGGGGACCCTCTACGAGCAGTACTTC.

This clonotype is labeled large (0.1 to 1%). The DNA of the CDR3 is TGTGCCAGCAGCTTGGGAGATTTTAACACCGGGGAGCTGTTTTTT. Protein: CASSLGDFNTGELFF. The chain carries TRBV5-4 and TRBJ2-2; D is unresolved. The CDR3 consists of 15 residues. Trimming removed 0 bases at V and 2 bases at J, with 8 bases between. Germline V CDR1 and CDR2: SGHNT, YYREEE (reference sequence).